The sequence of this T cell receptor (beta chain) was determined in a study of sequential checkpoint blockade in melanoma. Treatment noted: randomized to nivolumab then ipilimumab (arm A) or the reverse (arm B). This table comes from immunoSEQ multiplex PCR, and its TCRdb copy is limited to in-frame clones, with some not included. The sample has 1,800 or so clones, less than 25% seen once. This clone is deemed medium-sized (0.01 to 0.1%). Germline V gene sequence: CDR1 SGHTA, CDR2 FQGNSA. Trimming removed 4 bases from V and 9 bases from J, with 15 bases in between. The CDR3 is made up of 13 amino acids.

This receptor was taken from a human donor with melanoma. The V and J genes are TRBV7-2 and TRBJ1-1; a possible D gene is TRBD1 (6 bases). The sequencing here drew on tumor tissue (inferred from file names), taken from a patient given nivolumab and ipilimumab in sequence. CDR3 DNA sequence: TGTGCCAGCAGCTCTTTGATGGGGGGCCAAGCTTTCTTT. This sequence encodes CASSSLMGGQAFF. The full variable domain, in which reference TRBV7-2 and TRBJ1-1 provide the parts outside the CDR3, is GAGVSQSPSNKVTEKGKDVELRCDPISGHTALYWYRQSLGQGLEFLIYFQGNSAPDKSGLPSDRFSAERTGGSVSTLTIQRTQQEDSAVYLCASSSLMGGQAFFGQGTRLTVV.